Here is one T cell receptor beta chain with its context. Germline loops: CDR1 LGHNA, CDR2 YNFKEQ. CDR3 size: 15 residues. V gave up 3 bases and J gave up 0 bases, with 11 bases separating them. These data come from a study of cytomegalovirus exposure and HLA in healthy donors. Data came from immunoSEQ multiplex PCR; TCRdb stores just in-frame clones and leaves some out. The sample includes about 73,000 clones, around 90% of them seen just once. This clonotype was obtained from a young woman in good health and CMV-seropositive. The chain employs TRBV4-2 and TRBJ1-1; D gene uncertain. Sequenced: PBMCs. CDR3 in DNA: TGTGCCAGCAGCCACCGGACCGGGATGAACACTGAAGCTTTCTTT. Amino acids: CASSHRTGMNTEAFF.